Reported below is one T cell receptor (beta chain). Antigen specificity is unknown. The PCR used 60 Vbeta and 13 Jbeta primers. Assay used: immunoSEQ multiplex PCR; TCRdb lists only in-frame clones, some missing. Of some 190,000 clones in the sample, around 80% are singletons; the top ten hold approximately 1.6%. CDR1 is ENHRY, CDR2 SYGVKD, per germline. After removal of 10 bases from V and 7 bases from J, the junction contained 10 bases not matched to a gene. The CDR3 consists of 14 residues. The data were obtained in a study of cytomegalovirus exposure and HLA in healthy donors. Study-wide results and caveats: Altogether, about 160 TCR beta chains were recorded as cytomegalovirus-associated. For most TCR beta V segments, an earlier analysis put the productive rate at about 87% or about 30% of the time.

Sequencing used PBMCs. V is TRBV10-3 and J is TRBJ1-5; TRBD1 agrees at 10 bases. The receptor comes from a man aged 40-50 years in good health and CMV-seropositive. CDR3: CARGTGERGQPQHF. CDR3 nucleotides: TGTGCCAGGGGGACAGGGGAAAGGGGCCAGCCCCAGCATTTT.